The present T cell receptor (beta chain) was sequenced within a study of CD8 T cells in ankylosing spondylitis. The study's findings and limits: In the blood and synovial fluid of reactive arthritis, some motif variants had been previously reported. Made up of about eight highly homologous variants, a TCR beta motif appeared characteristic of ankylosing spondylitis blood.

In its sample, this clonotype was seen a few times. What it binds is unknown. Each CDR3 protein gets one entry after TCRdb re-called the 5' RACE reads with MiXCR. The repertoire holds approximately 440,000 distinct CDR3 sequences, 17% seen once, with 1% in the top ten. The material sequenced was blood, either unsorted or a sorted T cell fraction (not recorded which). This clonotype originated in a male donor with ankylosing spondylitis.

CDR3 amino acids: CASSLIGTSYGYTF. In nucleotides, the CDR3 is TGTGCCAGCAGCCTCATCGGGACTTCCTATGGCTACACCTTC. This chain links TRBV28 with TRBJ1-2; D possibly corresponds to TRBD1 (5 bases). V was cut by 6 bases and J by 4 bases, with 15 bases left in between. This CDR3 spans 14 amino acids. Per germline, CDR1 MDHEN and CDR2 SYDVKM.